The entry that follows covers one TCR beta chain sequence. These data come from a study of CD8 T cells in Susac syndrome. Reverse transcription of roughly 0.45 to 1 ug RNA was performed with random hexamers. From the immunoSEQ multiplex PCR reads, TCRdb called clonotypes with MiXCR, one entry per CDR3 protein. In the table there are 92,000 or so distinct CDR3 sequences, about 95% of which are singletons. The sequencing input was CD8+ T cells from PBMCs. The source of this sequence is a human donor with Susac syndrome.

CDR3 sequence (DNA): TGTGCCAGCAGCCCCGGCGTGGTGGGCCAGCCCCAGCATTTT. It codes for CASSPGVVGQPQHF. This sequence joins TRBV6-5 and TRBJ1-5; D is uncertain. Trimming shortened V by 6 bases and J by 7 bases, and 16 bases separated the two germline ends. The CDR3 consists of 14 residues. Per the germline V gene, CDR1 is MNHEY and CDR2 is SVGAGI.